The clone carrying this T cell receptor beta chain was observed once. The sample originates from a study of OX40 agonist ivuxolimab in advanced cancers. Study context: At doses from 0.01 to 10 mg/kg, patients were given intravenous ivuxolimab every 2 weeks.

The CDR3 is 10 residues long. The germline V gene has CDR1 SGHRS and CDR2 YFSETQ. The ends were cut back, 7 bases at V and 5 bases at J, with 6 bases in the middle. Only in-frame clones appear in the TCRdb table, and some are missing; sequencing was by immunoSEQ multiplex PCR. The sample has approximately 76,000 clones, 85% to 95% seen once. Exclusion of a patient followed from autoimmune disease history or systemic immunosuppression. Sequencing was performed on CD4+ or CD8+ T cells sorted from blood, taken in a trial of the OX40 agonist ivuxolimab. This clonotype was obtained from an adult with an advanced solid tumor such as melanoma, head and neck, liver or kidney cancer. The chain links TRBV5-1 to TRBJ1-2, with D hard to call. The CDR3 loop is CASQRYGYTF. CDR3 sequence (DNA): TGCGCCAGCCAGAGATATGGCTACACCTTC. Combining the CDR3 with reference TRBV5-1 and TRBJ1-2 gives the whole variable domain KAGVTQTPRYLIKTRGQQVTLSCSPISGHRSVSWYQQTPGQGLQFLFEYFSETQRNKGNFPGRFSGRQFSNSRSEMNVSTLELGDSALYLCASQRYGYTFGSGTRLTVV.